This T cell receptor (beta chain) was profiled in a study of cytomegalovirus exposure and HLA in healthy donors (dated by TCRdb to the late 2010s). For the wider study: The roughly 670 repertoires of the first cohort and the 110 or so validation repertoires were produced on the same platform, according to a later analysis. The aim of the study was to test whether cataloging public T cell receptors could identify signatures of past pathogen exposure. In addition to the first cohort of several hundred subjects, a separate validation cohort of 130 or so different subjects was used. The study combined high-throughput TCR immunosequencing, statistical association of individual TCRs with disease status, and machine learning to predict cytomegalovirus infection status. Findings and caveats that apply to the study as a whole: Most TCR sequences were seen in very few donors, while some public TCRs were found in many individuals. The classifier was reported to diagnose cytomegalovirus status with high specificity and sensitivity in both the original and validation cohorts. The authors suggested that the approach could potentially be generalized to other disease states and immunological phenotypes. In the study, around 160 TCR beta chains were listed as associated with cytomegalovirus. A later analysis had no HLA typing for the validation cohort, so co-occurrence there was scored across all 120 or so repertoires. A later analysis found that TCRs clustered in the first cohort also tended to co-occur in the roughly 120 validation repertoires, with 90% to 95% of cluster scores above 0. A few of the identified cytomegalovirus-associated TCR beta chains were confirmed in vitro to be specific for cytomegalovirus antigens.

Donors formed part of the validation cohort, which comprised fewer than 150 subjects and was distinct from the first cohort of under 850 subjects. Libraries were prepared through the immunoSEQ multiplex PCR assay. The original methods were these. A statistical classification framework was developed to diagnose cytomegalovirus status using the catalog of TCR beta chain sequences. Drawn from immuneACCESS, this table holds only the in-frame rearrangements with V and J called that TCRdb kept. Clones are partly lost; checked studies trace under half to an unresolved V gene and leave the rest unexplained. V and J calls and clone size are given by that table; D and trimming were obtained from the DNA. This sample gives around 300,000 clones in total; 70% to 90% of them show up just once. More than 0.8% of the sample lies in the top ten. The CDR3 sequence holds 18 residues, the cysteine and phenylalanine included. CDR3 DNA is the only sequence kept; it has 54 bases, read in frame from the first base. Trimming accounts for 4 bases at V and 5 bases at J, while the number of junction bases matched to no gene is 14.

As regards this clone: Its target antigen remains unknown. No base quality information exists; no much larger clone differs at one position.

The chain was built from TRBV6-7 and TRBJ2-5, and 12 junction bases match TRBD2. TRBV6-7 carries the ORF label, with uncertain function. Sequencing was done on a sample of PBMCs. The sequence came from a woman aged 18-35 years in good health and CMV-seronegative. Read as DNA, the sequence is TGTGCCAGCAGTTCCTCTGAGACTAGCGGGAGAGTAGATGAGACCCAGTACTTC. This is translated as CASSSSETSGRVDETQYF.